A single sample gave rise to the 7 T cell receptor beta chains below, sequenced in a study of siplizumab effects on memory and regulatory T cells. Using immunoSEQ multiplex PCR, the repertoire was profiled, and TCRdb retains in-frame clones only, with some absent. Here the sample spans roughly 100,000 clones, roughly 91% being singletons. The sample was CD4+ T cells sorted from blood. Every receptor here comes from a human donor in good health.

The chain joins TRBV4-2 to TRBJ2-3; TRBD1 matches 9 bases. V was pared by 1 base and J by 1 base, with 0 bases of the junction left unmatched. CDR3 size: 15 residues. Germline V gene lookup returns CDR1 LGHNA and CDR2 YNFKEQ. The CDR3 region has the DNA TGTGCCAGCAGCCAAGGGACAGGGGGCACAGATACGCAGTATTTT. Translating it yields CASSQGTGGTDTQYF.

The V call is TRBV20-1, the J call TRBJ1-2; D not certain. Trimming left V 7 bases short and J 4 bases short, with 10 bases between. There are 11 residues in the CDR3. Germline-derived CDR1 and CDR2 are DFQATT and SNEGSKA (reference sequence). CDR3 region: CSGTFLYGYTF. In nucleotides, the CDR3 is TGCAGTGGTACCTTCCTCTATGGCTACACCTTC.

This chain connects TRBV6-5 to TRBJ2-5, with D perhaps matching TRBD2 (6 bases). This CDR3 is 15 amino acids long. Trimming stripped 6 bases from V and 2 bases from J, with 16 bases between. The V gene's germline CDR1 is MNHEY and CDR2 SVGAGI. CDR3 sequence (DNA): TGTGCCAGCAGCGGGACTCACGGGAAGCAAGAGACCCAGTACTTC. Protein: CASSGTHGKQETQYF.

The V gene is TRBV5-1, the J gene TRBJ1-2; 8 bases line up with TRBD1. The germline V gene has CDR1 SGHRS and CDR2 YFSETQ. V trimming: 4 bases; J trimming: 6 bases; junction bases outside the gene matches: 8. The CDR3 totals 14 residues. The CDR3 sequence: CASSVGQAVHGYTF. For the CDR3, the DNA is TGCGCCAGCAGCGTGGGACAGGCGGTCCATGGCTACACCTTC.

The chain has TRBV5-5 and TRBJ1-5; 7 bases map to TRBD1. CDR3 length: 15 residues. Germline loops: CDR1 SGHKS, CDR2 YYEKEE (reference sequence). Unmatched junction bases numbered 6, after V lost 1 base and J lost 5 bases. The CDR3 region has the DNA TGTGCCAGCAGCTTGTTGGGACAGCTCGATCAGCCCCAGCATTTT. Its translation is CASSLLGQLDQPQHF.

The gene calls are TRBV7-2 and TRBJ1-3; the D gene is possibly TRBD1 (5 bases). The germline V gene has CDR1 SGHTA and CDR2 FQGNSA. The CDR3 runs 15 residues. Trimming cost V 5 bases and J 4 bases, with 15 bases left between them. The CDR3 loop reads CASSPALGGGNTIYF. The CDR3 DNA reads TGTGCCAGCAGCCCGGCGCTTGGGGGGGGAAACACCATATATTTT. The full variable domain, rest sourced from reference TRBV7-2 and TRBJ1-3, is GAGVSQSPSNKVTEKGKDVELRCDPISGHTALYWYRQSLGQGLEFLIYFQGNSAPDKSGLPSDRFSAERTGGSVSTLTIQRTQQEDSAVYLCASSPALGGGNTIYFGEGSWLTVV.

V and J are TRBV11-2 and TRBJ2-2; tentatively, D is TRBD2 (6 bases). V was cut by 5 bases and J by 4 bases, with 14 bases left in between. Germline values: CDR1 SGHAT, CDR2 FQNNGV. This CDR3 spans 15 amino acids. The CDR3 protein is CASSKIRGSTGELFF. The CDR3 DNA follows: TGTGCCAGCAGCAAAATTCGGGGGAGCACCGGGGAGCTGTTTTTT.